The clone carrying this T cell receptor (beta chain) was recorded once. Its antigen is as yet unknown. It may be a read error: a sequence one base away is much more abundant. These data are taken from a study of immune heterogeneity within non-small cell lung tumors. Findings and caveats of the study: Identical dominant CDR3 beta clonotypes recurred across a patient's tumor sites, together with site-unique high-frequency clones. The high-frequency T-cell receptor beta clonotypes mostly did not match up between individual patients.

As template, the study used bulk tumor genomic DNA at 600 ng per sample. Spaced far apart, several biopsies were taken from each primary tumor during surgery. Patients went through curative surgery, and their non-small cell lung cancer was untreated and newly diagnosed. Multiplex PCR (32 V and 13 J primers) was used to amplify the TCR beta CDR3. TCRdb ran MiXCR on the multiplex PCR reads and lists one entry per CDR3 protein. The sample includes 30,000 to 40,000 distinct CDR3 sequences, 28% seen only once; the top ten take 4%. The receptor's source is a man aged 35-49 years with non-small cell lung cancer. Source material: lung tumor tissue.

CDR3 in amino acids: CTSSLGRRQGASGGYTF. CDR3 DNA: TGTACCAGCAGCTTAGGCCGCCGACAGGGGGCCTCGGGTGGCTACACCTTC. The chain combines TRBV11-3 with TRBJ1-2; 10 bases fit TRBD1. This CDR3 is 17 amino acids long. CDR1 SGHNT and CDR2 YENEEA come from the germline V gene.